This passage covers 13 T cell receptor beta chains from one sample sequenced in a study of blood T cell repertoires in COVID-19. TCRdb's copy holds only in-frame clones and misses some; the assay was immunoSEQ multiplex PCR. The table has 300,000 to 400,000 clones, around 87% seen once. Sequenced: peripheral blood. The source of these receptors is a woman aged 50 to 60 who had recovered from COVID-19.

The gene calls are TRBV7-2 and TRBJ1-2; 7 bases agree with TRBD1. This CDR3 is built from 15 residues. In germline, CDR1 is SGHTA, CDR2 FQGNSA. J gave up 4 bases and V 6 bases, and 11 bases lay outside the gene matches. This chain's CDR3 is CASSGGQGGGYGYTF. DNA for the CDR3: TGTGCCAGCAGTGGAGGGCAGGGGGGCGGCTATGGCTACACCTTC.

The chain is built from TRBV10-3 and TRBJ2-3; 7 bases agree with TRBD1. The V gene end was trimmed by 1 base and the J gene end by 3 bases; junction bases not matched to a gene: 10. Germline values: CDR1 ENHRY, CDR2 SYGVKD. This CDR3 is built from 17 residues. The CDR3 sequence: CAISEYLIQGKTDTQYF. Written as DNA, the CDR3 is TGTGCCATCAGTGAGTATCTAATACAGGGGAAGACAGATACGCAGTATTTT.

This clone was observed once. The rearrangement joins TRBV28 to TRBJ2-1, with 9 nucleotides matching TRBD1. Germline values: CDR1 MDHEN, CDR2 SYDVKM. This CDR3 comprises 13 residues. The V segment lost 6 bases and the J segment 10 bases; nucleotides outside the gene matches: 7. The CDR3 DNA sequence: TGTGCCAGCAGGGGAACAGGGGGCTGGGAGCAGTTCTTC. Translating gives CASRGTGGWEQFF.

J is TRBJ2-7 and V is TRBV28; 7 bases line up with TRBD1. J lost 4 bases, V lost 5 bases, and 5 bases had no gene match. This CDR3 comprises 13 residues. Per germline, CDR1 MDHEN and CDR2 SYDVKM. Here the CDR3 reads CASSRDSPYEQYF. As DNA, the CDR3 is TGTGCCAGCAGTAGGGACAGCCCTTACGAGCAGTACTTC.

The chain has TRBV24-1 and TRBJ2-3; 12 bases are shared with TRBD2. Germline loops: CDR1 KGHDR, CDR2 SFDVKD. Trimming took 7 bases from V and 2 from J; bases not matched to a gene: 12. This CDR3 is 18 amino acids long. The CDR3 sequence is CATSGLAGPLRDTDTQYF. The DNA of the CDR3 is TGTGCCACCAGCGGACTAGCGGGGCCGCTGCGGGACACAGATACGCAGTATTTT.

V is TRBV20-1 and J is TRBJ1-5; no definite D call. Germline lookup yields CDR1 DFQATT and CDR2 SNEGSKA (reference sequence). This CDR3 has 13 amino acids. The V end was cut by 3 bases, the J end by 3 bases, with 9 bases between. Here the CDR3 reads CSASDTYNQPQHF. The CDR3 nucleotides are TGCAGTGCTAGTGACACATACAATCAGCCCCAGCATTTT.

This clone came up once. The V and J genes are TRBV28 and TRBJ1-5, with 8 bases matching TRBD1. The germline V gene encodes CDR1 MDHEN and CDR2 SYDVKM. CDR3 length equals 15 residues. Trimming cost V 3 bases and J 5 bases; bases outside gene matches: 6. CDR3 amino acids: CASSFRGRGYQPQHF. CDR3 bases: TGTGCCAGCAGTTTCAGGGGGCGAGGGTATCAGCCCCAGCATTTT.

This clone was found once. The V gene is TRBV3-1 (or the pseudogene TRBV3-2), the J gene TRBJ1-6; D is ambiguous. The V end lost 1 base, the J end lost 6 bases, and 10 bases lay between the germline ends. The CDR3 extends over 15 amino acids. The germline V gene has CDR1 LGHDT and CDR2 YNNKEL (reference sequence). As DNA, the CDR3 is TGTGCCAGCAGCCAAGTTCGGGTCGTTAATTCACCCCTCCACTTT. Residues: CASSQVRVVNSPLHF.

J is TRBJ2-3 and V is TRBV28, with a weak D call TRBD2 (6 bases). The V gene lost 5 bases and the J gene lost 4 bases, with 16 bases spanning the gap. The CDR3 consists of 15 residues. Per the germline V gene, CDR1 is MDHEN and CDR2 is SYDVKM. The CDR3 DNA reads as TGTGCCAGCAGTGAACTAGCTCTTGGTTCAGATACGCAGTATTTT. This encodes CASSELALGSDTQYF.

In its sample, this clone was seen a few times. The CDR3 loop is CASSLDLAGGHNEQFF. The CDR3, as DNA: TGTGCCAGCAGCTTAGATCTAGCGGGAGGACACAATGAGCAGTTCTTC. The rearrangement links TRBV11-2 to TRBJ2-1; 11 bases are a match to TRBD2. The J segment lost 5 bases and the V segment lost 0 bases, leaving 3 bases of the junction unmatched. The length of the CDR3 is 16 residues. In germline, CDR1 is SGHAT, CDR2 FQNNGV. The whole variable domain, filled in from reference TRBV11-2 and TRBJ2-1, reads EAGVAQSPRYKIIEKRQSVAFWCNPISGHATLYWYQQILGQGPKLLIQFQNNGVVDDSQLPKDRFSAERLKGVDSTLKIQPAKLEDSAVYLCASSLDLAGGHNEQFFGPGTRLTVL.

The gene calls are TRBV4-1 and TRBJ1-5; 7 nucleotides match TRBD1. Germline trimming cut 3 bases from V and 1 base from J; bases unmatched to any gene: 3. Germline V CDR1 and CDR2: MGHRA, YSYEKL. This CDR3 contains 15 residues. The CDR3 spells CASSQIQGSNQPQHF. The CDR3 DNA is TGCGCCAGCAGCCAGATACAGGGGAGCAATCAGCCCCAGCATTTT.

V and J are TRBV12-3 or TRBV12-4 and TRBJ1-1; a possible D gene is TRBD1 (6 bases). With 5 bases removed from V and 6 bases from J, the gap between germline ends came to 13 bases. CDR3 size: 13 residues. The CDR3 DNA sequence: TGTGCCAGCAGTCGGCGGGGGGCTGCTGAAGCTTTCTTT. Translated, it gives CASSRRGAAEAFF.

V is TRBV28 and J is TRBJ1-5; unclear D gene. The CDR3 runs to 12 residues. The germline gives CDR1 MDHEN, CDR2 SYDVKM. The V and J ends lost 6 bases and 4 bases respectively, with 7 bases between them. The CDR3 loop is CASRVRNQPQHF. DNA of the CDR3: TGTGCCAGCAGAGTCCGGAATCAGCCCCAGCATTTT.